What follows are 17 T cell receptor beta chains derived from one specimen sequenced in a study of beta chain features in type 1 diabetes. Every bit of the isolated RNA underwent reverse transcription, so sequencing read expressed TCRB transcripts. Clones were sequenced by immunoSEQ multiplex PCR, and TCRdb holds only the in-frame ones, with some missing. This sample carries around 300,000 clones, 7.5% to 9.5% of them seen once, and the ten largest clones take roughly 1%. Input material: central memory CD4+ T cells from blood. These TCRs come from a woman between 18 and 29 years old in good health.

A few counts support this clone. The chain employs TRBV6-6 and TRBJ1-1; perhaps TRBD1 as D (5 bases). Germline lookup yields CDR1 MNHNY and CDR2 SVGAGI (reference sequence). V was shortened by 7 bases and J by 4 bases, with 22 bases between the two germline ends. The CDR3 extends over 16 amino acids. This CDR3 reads CASTILGGGGGTEAFF. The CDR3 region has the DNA TGTGCCAGCACCATACTTGGGGGGGGTGGTGGCACTGAAGCTTTCTTT.

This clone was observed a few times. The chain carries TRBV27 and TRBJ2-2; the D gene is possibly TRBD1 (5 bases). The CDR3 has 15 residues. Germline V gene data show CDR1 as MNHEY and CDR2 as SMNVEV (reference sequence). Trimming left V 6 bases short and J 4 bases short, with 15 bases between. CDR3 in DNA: TGTGCCAGCAGCCCTGAGACAGTCCCCACCGGGGAGCTGTTTTTT. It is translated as CASSPETVPTGELFF.

DNA of the CDR3: TGTGCCAGCAGTAGGACAGCAAGCTCCTACGAGCAGTACGTC. This codes for CASSRTASSYEQYV. The rearrangement links TRBV6-5 to TRBJ2-7, with D maybe TRBD1 (6 bases). The length of the CDR3 is 14 residues. Germline V CDR1 and CDR2: MNHEY, SVGAGI. V was pared by 5 bases and J by 0 bases, with 11 bases between.

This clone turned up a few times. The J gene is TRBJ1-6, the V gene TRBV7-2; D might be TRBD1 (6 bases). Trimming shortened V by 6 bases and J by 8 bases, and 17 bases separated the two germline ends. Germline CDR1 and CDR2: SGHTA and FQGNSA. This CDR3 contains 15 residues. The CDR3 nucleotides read TGTGCCAGCAGAACACCCGGACAGTTGGATTCACCCCTCCACTTT. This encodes CASRTPGQLDSPLHF.

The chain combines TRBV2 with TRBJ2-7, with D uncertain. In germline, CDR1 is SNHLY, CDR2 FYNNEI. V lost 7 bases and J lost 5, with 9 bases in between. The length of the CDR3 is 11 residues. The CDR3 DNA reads TGTGCCAGCAATGCGAGAAACGAGCAGTACTTC. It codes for CASNARNEQYF.

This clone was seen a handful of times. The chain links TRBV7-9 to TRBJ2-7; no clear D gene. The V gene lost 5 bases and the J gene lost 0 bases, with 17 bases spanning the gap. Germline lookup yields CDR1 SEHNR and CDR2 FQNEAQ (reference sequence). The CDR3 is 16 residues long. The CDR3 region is CASSTGSSLSSYEQYF. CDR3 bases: TGTGCCAGCAGCACCGGGTCCTCCTTAAGCTCCTACGAGCAGTACTTC.

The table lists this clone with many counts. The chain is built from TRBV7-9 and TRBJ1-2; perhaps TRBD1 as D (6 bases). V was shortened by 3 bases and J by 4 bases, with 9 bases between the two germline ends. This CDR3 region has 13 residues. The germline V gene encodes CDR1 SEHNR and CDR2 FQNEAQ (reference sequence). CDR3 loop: CASSFGQIYGYTF. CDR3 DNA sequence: TGTGCCAGCAGCTTTGGACAGATCTATGGCTACACCTTC.

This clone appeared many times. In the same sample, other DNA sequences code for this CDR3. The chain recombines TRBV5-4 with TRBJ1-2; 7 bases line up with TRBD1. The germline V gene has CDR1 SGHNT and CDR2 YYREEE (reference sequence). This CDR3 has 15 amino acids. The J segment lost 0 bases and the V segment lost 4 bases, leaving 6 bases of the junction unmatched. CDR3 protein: CASSRRDRPNYGYTF. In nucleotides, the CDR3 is TGTGCCAGCAGCCGCAGGGACAGACCTAACTATGGCTACACCTTC.

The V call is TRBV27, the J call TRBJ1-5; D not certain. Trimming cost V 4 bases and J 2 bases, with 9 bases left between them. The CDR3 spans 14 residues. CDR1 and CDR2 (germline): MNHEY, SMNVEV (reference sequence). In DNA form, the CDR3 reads TGTGCCAGCAGTTCCTTATTGGGCAATCAGCCCCAGCATTTT. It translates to CASSSLLGNQPQHF.

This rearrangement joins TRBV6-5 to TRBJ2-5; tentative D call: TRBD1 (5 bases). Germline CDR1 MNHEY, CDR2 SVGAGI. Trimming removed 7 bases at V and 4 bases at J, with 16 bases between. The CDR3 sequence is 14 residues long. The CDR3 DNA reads TGTGCCAGCAATCCAGCCCTAAGGGGAGAGACCCAGTACTTC. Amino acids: CASNPALRGETQYF.

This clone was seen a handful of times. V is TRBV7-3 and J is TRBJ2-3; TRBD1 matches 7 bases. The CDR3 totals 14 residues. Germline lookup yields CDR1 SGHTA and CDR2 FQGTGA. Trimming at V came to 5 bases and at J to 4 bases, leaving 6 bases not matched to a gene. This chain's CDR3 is CASSLYGTADTQYF. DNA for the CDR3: TGTGCCAGCAGCCTCTACGGGACAGCAGATACGCAGTATTTT.

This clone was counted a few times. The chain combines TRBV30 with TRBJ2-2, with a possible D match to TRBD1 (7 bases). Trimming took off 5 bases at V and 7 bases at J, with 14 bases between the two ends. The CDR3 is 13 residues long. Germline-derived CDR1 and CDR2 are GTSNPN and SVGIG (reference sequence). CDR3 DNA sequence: TGTGCCTGGCACAGGGGAGCGGGCGGGGAGCTGTTTTTT. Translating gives CAWHRGAGGELFF.

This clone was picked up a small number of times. CDR3 DNA sequence: TGTGCCAGCAGCCACTGGACTAGCGCAGAGACCCAGTACTTC. The encoded protein is CASSHWTSAETQYF. V usage is TRBV11-2 and J usage is TRBJ2-5; 9 bases align to TRBD2. Germline V gives CDR1 SGHAT, CDR2 FQNNGV. This CDR3 region has 14 residues. Germline trimming cut 5 bases from V and 4 bases from J; bases unmatched to any gene: 5.

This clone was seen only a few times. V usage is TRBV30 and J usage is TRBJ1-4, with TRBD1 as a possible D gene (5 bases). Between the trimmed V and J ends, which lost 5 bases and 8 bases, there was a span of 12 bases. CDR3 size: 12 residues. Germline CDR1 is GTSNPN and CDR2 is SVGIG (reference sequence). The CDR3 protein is CAWQGVGEKLFF. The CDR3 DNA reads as TGTGCCTGGCAGGGAGTAGGGGAAAAACTGTTTTTT. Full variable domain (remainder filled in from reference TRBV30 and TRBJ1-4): SQTIHQWPATLVQPVGSPLSLECTVEGTSNPNLYWYRQAAGRGLQLLFYSVGIGQISSEVPQNLSASRPQDRQFILSSKKLLLSDSGFYLCAWQGVGEKLFFGSGTQLSVL.

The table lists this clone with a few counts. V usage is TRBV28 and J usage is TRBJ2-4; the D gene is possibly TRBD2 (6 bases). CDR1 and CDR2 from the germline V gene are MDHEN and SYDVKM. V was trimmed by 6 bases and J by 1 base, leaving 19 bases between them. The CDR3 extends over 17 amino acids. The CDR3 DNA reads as TGTGCCAGCAGGGGGACGGTGGTAGGGAGGGCCAAAAACATTCAGTACTTC. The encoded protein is CASRGTVVGRAKNIQYF. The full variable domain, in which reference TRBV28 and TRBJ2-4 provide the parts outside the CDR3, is DVKVTQSSRYLVKRTGEKVFLECVQDMDHENMFWYRQDPGLGLRLIYFSYDVKMKEKGDIPEGYSVSREKKERFSLILESASTNQTSMYLCASRGTVVGRAKNIQYFGAGTRLSVL.

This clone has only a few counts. The CDR3 nucleotides read TGCGCCAGCAAGGGCCAAGAGACCCAGTACTTC. Protein product: CASKGQETQYF. The chain employs TRBV5-1 and TRBJ2-5; D remains unclear. The CDR3 length is 11 residues. The V gene lost 6 bases and the J gene lost 1 base, with 4 bases spanning the gap. CDR1 is SGHRS, CDR2 YFSETQ, per germline.

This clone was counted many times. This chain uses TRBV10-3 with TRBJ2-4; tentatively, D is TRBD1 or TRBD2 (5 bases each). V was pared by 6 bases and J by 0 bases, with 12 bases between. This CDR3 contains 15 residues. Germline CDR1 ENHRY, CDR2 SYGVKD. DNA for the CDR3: TGTGCCATCAGCGGGACCGCCGTAGCCAAAAACATTCAGTACTTC. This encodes CAISGTAVAKNIQYF.